The source of this TCR beta chain is a study of blood T cell repertoires in COVID-19. Authors' data handling: Counts of nucleated cells, estimated from reference gene primer amplification, were obtained. Assay used: immunoSEQ multiplex PCR; TCRdb lists only in-frame clones, some missing. That table is the source of V, J and clone size, and D and trimming were worked out from the DNA. This table has about 220,000 clones, roughly four fifths appearing once. The junction had 5 bases not matched to a gene; V was cut back by 7 bases and J by 3 bases. The CDR3 consists of 14 residues. Germline V gene sequence: CDR1 SQVTM, CDR2 ANQGSEA.

The receptor was derived from a woman in her forties or fifties who had been exposed to COVID-19. The chain employs TRBV29-1 and TRBJ2-4, with TRBD1 matching 11 bases. Sequenced sample: PBMCs or T cells enriched from blood (not recorded which). This CDR3 reads CSAKGQGDKNIQYF. The CDR3 nucleotides are TGCAGCGCTAAGGGACAGGGGGACAAAAACATTCAGTACTTC.